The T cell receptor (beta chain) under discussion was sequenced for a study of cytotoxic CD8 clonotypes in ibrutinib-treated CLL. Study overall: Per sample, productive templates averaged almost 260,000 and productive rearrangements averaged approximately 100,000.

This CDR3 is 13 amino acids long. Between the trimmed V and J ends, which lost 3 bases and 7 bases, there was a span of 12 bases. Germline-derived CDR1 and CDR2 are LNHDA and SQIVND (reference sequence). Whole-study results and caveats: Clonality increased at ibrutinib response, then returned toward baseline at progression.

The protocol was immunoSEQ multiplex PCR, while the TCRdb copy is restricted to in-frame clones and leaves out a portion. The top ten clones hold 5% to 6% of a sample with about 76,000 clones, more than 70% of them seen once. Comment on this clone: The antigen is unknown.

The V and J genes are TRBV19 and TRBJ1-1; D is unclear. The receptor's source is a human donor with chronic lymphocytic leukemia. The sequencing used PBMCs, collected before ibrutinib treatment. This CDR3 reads CASSIFQAFEAFF. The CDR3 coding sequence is TGTGCCAGTAGTATTTTCCAGGCTTTTGAAGCTTTCTTT.